This T cell receptor (beta chain) came from a study of CD8+ T cells in alopecia areata. Across the study: The drug, tofacitinib, lasted 6 to 18 months, followed by 6 months off drug.

After isolation, RNA underwent reverse transcription to generate cDNA as the sequencing template. Libraries were prepared by immunoSEQ multiplex PCR; TCRdb keeps only in-frame clonotypes and omits some of them. The sample holds just over 150,000 clones, approximately 65% seen once. Germline V lookup: CDR1 SEHNR, CDR2 FQNEAQ (reference sequence). Trimming pared 7 bases from V and 0 bases from J, leaving 15 bases between. The CDR3 is 15 residues long. Treatment given: oral pan-JAK inhibitor, 5-10 mg twice daily. Alopecia areata patients gave lesional scalp punch biopsies and peripheral blood samples. The receptor comes from a human donor with alopecia areata. The V and J genes are TRBV7-9 and TRBJ1-1; D is ambiguous. Source: CD4+ T cells sorted from blood, taken at week 4, from a patient treated with tofacitinib. This CDR3 is CASNPGELLNTEAFF. In nucleotides, the CDR3 is TGTGCCAGCAATCCGGGAGAGCTATTGAACACTGAAGCTTTCTTT.